Each of the 17 T cell receptor beta chains below was sequenced from the same sample in a study of T cell changes during pregnancy in multiple sclerosis. Clones were sequenced by immunoSEQ multiplex PCR, and TCRdb holds only the in-frame ones, with some missing. The sample shows roughly 50,000 clones, around 94% of them seen only once. The material sequenced was CD4+ T cells from peripheral blood mononuclear cells, taken in the third trimester of pregnancy. These receptors all stem from a female donor with multiple sclerosis, enrolled in a pregnancy study.

The chain employs TRBV30 and TRBJ1-5; D remains ambiguous. Trimming left V 0 bases short and J 7 bases short, with 7 bases between. The CDR3 length is 12 residues. Germline CDR1 reads GTSNPN; CDR2 reads SVGIG (reference sequence). CDR3 nucleotides: TGTGCCTGGAGTGTAGACTCCCAGCCCCAGCATTTT. Amino acid sequence: CAWSVDSQPQHF.

The J gene is TRBJ2-7, the V gene TRBV10-3; TRBD2 aligns across 7 bases. Germline CDR1 ENHRY, CDR2 SYGVKD. CDR3 length: 13 residues. With V trimmed by 2 bases and J by 3 bases, 1 base remained unmatched. CDR3 nucleotide sequence: TGTGCCATCAGTGAGGGCGGGGGCTACGAGCAGTACTTC. The encoded protein is CAISEGGGYEQYF.

The rearrangement joins TRBV5-1 to TRBJ1-4; D remains ambiguous. This CDR3 is built from 15 residues. The germline V and J ends were trimmed by 1 base and 6 bases, with 13 bases remaining between them. Per the germline V gene, CDR1 is SGHRS and CDR2 is YFSETQ. CDR3 sequence reads: CASSLSRGSYEKLFF. CDR3 sequence (DNA): TGCGCCAGCAGCTTGAGCAGAGGGTCCTATGAAAAACTGTTTTTT.

The chain recombines TRBV11-3 with TRBJ1-4, with D maybe TRBD1 (6 bases). CDR3 length equals 17 residues. Germline V gene sequence: CDR1 SGHNT, CDR2 YENEEA. The germline V and J ends were trimmed by 2 bases and 0 bases, with 13 bases remaining between them. CDR3 sequence reads: CASSLSARGSTNEKLFF. CDR3 sequence (DNA): TGTGCCAGCAGCTTATCTGCCAGGGGTTCAACTAATGAAAAACTGTTTTTT.

V is TRBV25-1 and J is TRBJ1-2; no clear D gene. The V end lost 4 bases, the J end lost 8 bases, and 14 bases lay between the germline ends. CDR3 size: 13 residues. CDR1 is MGHDK and CDR2 is SYGVNS in the germline V gene. The CDR3 reads CASSGAVVWGYTF. The CDR3 DNA sequence: TGTGCCAGCAGTGGGGCAGTCGTCTGGGGCTACACCTTC.

This sequence joins TRBV2 and TRBJ2-7; a possible D gene is TRBD1 (6 bases). This CDR3 is 14 amino acids long. Trimming stripped 2 bases from V and 6 bases from J, with 14 bases between. Germline CDR1 reads SNHLY; CDR2 reads FYNNEI. The CDR3 loop reads CASSERWDISEQYF. The CDR3 DNA sequence: TGTGCCAGCAGTGAAAGGTGGGACATCAGCGAGCAGTACTTC.

This clone was recorded a few times. The gene calls are TRBV9 and TRBJ2-5; 10 bases align to TRBD2. The V gene's germline CDR1 is SGDLS and CDR2 YYNGEE. V shed 2 bases and J 3 bases; nucleotides not matched to a gene: 7. The CDR3 consists of 16 residues. The CDR3 reads CASSVLPSGGEETQYF. The CDR3 DNA follows: TGTGCCAGCAGCGTTTTGCCTAGCGGGGGTGAAGAGACCCAGTACTTC.

The rearrangement uses TRBV7-2 and TRBJ2-7, with TRBD2 matching over 8 bases. Per germline, CDR1 SGHTA and CDR2 FQGNSA. This CDR3 spans 15 amino acids. V dropped 9 bases and J dropped 2; count of bases not matched to a gene: 12. CDR3 protein: CASSGGLSPTYEQYF. The CDR3 nucleotides read TGTGCCAGTTCGGGGGGGTTATCCCCCACCTACGAGCAGTACTTC.

In its sample, this clone was seen a few times. This sample includes further DNA sequences coding for the same CDR3. V and J are TRBV2 and TRBJ2-3, with D possibly being TRBD1 (5 bases). Trimming pared 1 base from V and 1 base from J, leaving 6 bases between. This CDR3 has 14 amino acids. From germline, CDR1 is SNHLY and CDR2 FYNNEI. The chain's CDR3 is CASSEGGGTDTQYF. CDR3 sequence (DNA): TGTGCCAGCAGTGAAGGGGGCGGCACAGATACGCAGTATTTT.

The V gene is TRBV19, the J gene TRBJ1-4, with D unclear. The CDR3 covers 12 residues. V was trimmed by 3 bases and J by 8 bases, leaving 7 bases between them. Per germline, CDR1 LNHDA and CDR2 SQIVND (reference sequence). CDR3 coding DNA: TGTGCCAGTAGTATCCCCCTCGAAAAACTGTTTTTT. This codes for CASSIPLEKLFF.

This rearrangement joins TRBV7-3 to TRBJ1-6; 7 nucleotides line up with TRBD1. Germline CDR1 reads SGHTA; CDR2 reads FQGTGA. The CDR3 length is 14 residues. J gave up 10 bases and V 4 bases, and 7 bases lay outside the gene matches. The CDR3 DNA reads TGTGCCAGCAGCTCGACAGGGAGCGGGTCACCCCTCCACTTT. Protein sequence: CASSSTGSGSPLHF. Complete variable domain (other parts from reference TRBV7-3 and TRBJ1-6): GAGVSQTPSNKVTEKGKYVELRCDPISGHTALYWYRQSLGQGPEFLIYFQGTGAADDSGLPNDRFFAVRPEGSVSTLKIQRTERGDSAVYLCASSSTGSGSPLHFGNGTRLTVT.

This chain links TRBV27 with TRBJ2-2, with D possibly being TRBD2 (6 bases). The CDR3 runs 16 residues. Per germline, CDR1 MNHEY and CDR2 SMNVEV (reference sequence). Trimming cost V 5 bases and J 0 bases, with 13 bases left between them. CDR3 sequence: CASSLGTGSNTGELFF. CDR3 coding DNA: TGTGCCAGCAGTCTAGGGACTGGGTCGAACACCGGGGAGCTGTTTTTT.

The genes are TRBV4-1 and TRBJ2-2, with 8 nucleotides matching TRBD1. J was trimmed by 4 bases and V by 1 base; bases with no gene match: 5. This CDR3 contains 16 residues. CDR1 and CDR2 (germline): MGHRA, YSYEKL. In nucleotides, the CDR3 is TGCGCCAGCAGCCAAGTTATACAGGGGGGCACCGGGGAGCTGTTTTTT. Protein: CASSQVIQGGTGELFF.

The J gene is TRBJ1-1, the V gene TRBV18; perhaps TRBD1 as D (6 bases). Germline assignment: CDR1 KGHSH and CDR2 LQKENI. Trimming stripped 4 bases from V and 2 bases from J, with 11 bases between. This CDR3 contains 14 residues. The CDR3 DNA follows: TGTGCCAGCTCACGCGTCAGGGGAAACACTGAAGCTTTCTTT. Translating it yields CASSRVRGNTEAFF. Looking up the rest from reference TRBV18 and TRBJ1-1 gives the full variable domain: NAGVMQNPRHLVRRRGQEARLRCSPMKGHSHVYWYRQLPEEGLKFMVYLQKENIIDESGMPKERFSAEFPKEGPSILRIQQVVRGDSAAYFCASSRVRGNTEAFFGQGTRLTVV.

This chain joins TRBV5-6 and TRBJ1-5; TRBD1 matches 8 bases. CDR1 and CDR2 from the germline V gene are SGHDT and YYEEEE. The J segment lost 6 bases and the V segment lost 4 bases, leaving 15 bases of the junction unmatched. This CDR3 is 17 amino acids long. CDR3 in DNA: TGTGCCAGCAGCCACAACCGGCTGGACAGGGTGGGTCAGCCCCAGCATTTT. Its translation is CASSHNRLDRVGQPQHF.

V usage is TRBV25-1 and J usage is TRBJ1-2; 8 positions agree with TRBD1. With 1 base clipped from V and 4 bases from J, the junction kept 2 bases outside the gene matches. CDR3 size: 14 residues. Germline CDR1 is MGHDK and CDR2 is SYGVNS. CDR3: CASSESDRAYGYTF. The CDR3 DNA is TGTGCCAGCAGTGAATCGGACAGGGCCTATGGCTACACCTTC.

The chain has TRBV27 and TRBJ1-1; D may be TRBD1 (6 bases). With 6 bases removed from V and 3 bases from J, the gap between germline ends came to 14 bases. Germline CDR1 and CDR2: MNHEY and SMNVEV (reference sequence). This CDR3 has 14 amino acids. CDR3 sequence reads: CASSLDRLDTEAFF. CDR3 nucleotides: TGTGCCAGCAGCCTAGACAGGTTGGACACTGAAGCTTTCTTT.